What follows are 20 T cell receptor beta chains derived from one specimen sequenced in a study of early T cells in non-severe SARS-CoV-2 infection. TCRdb reprocessed the 5' RACE reads via MiXCR and lists one record per CDR3 protein. This table holds 62,000 or so distinct CDR3 sequences, about 9.3% found once. The sequenced sample consisted of whole blood. Every receptor here comes from an adult who was a healthcare worker with PCR-confirmed SARS-CoV-2 infection or an uninfected control (not recorded which).

This chain uses TRBV20-1 with TRBJ1-5; 8 bases fit TRBD1. The CDR3 has 13 amino acids. Germline CDR1 is DFQATT and CDR2 is SNEGSKA (reference sequence). The CDR3 DNA is TGCAGCGCAGGACAGGGATTCAATCAGCCCCAGCATTTT. Its translation: CSAGQGFNQPQHF.

This clonotype turned up a few times. The genes are TRBV11-3 and TRBJ2-2, with D possibly being TRBD1 or TRBD2 (6 bases each). Trimming pared 5 bases from V and 4 bases from J, leaving 17 bases between. Germline CDR1 SGHNT, CDR2 YENEEA. The CDR3 is 16 amino acids. Written as DNA, the CDR3 is TGTGCCAGCAGCGCAGAAGGGGGGCTCGGCACCGGGGAGCTGTTTTTT. It is translated as CASSAEGGLGTGELFF.

This clonotype was picked up a small number of times. The gene calls are TRBV11-2 and TRBJ1-3; D possibly corresponds to TRBD1 (5 bases). Germline V lookup: CDR1 SGHAT, CDR2 FQNNGV. The V end was cut by 8 bases, the J end by 2 bases, with 22 bases between. The CDR3 covers 17 residues. The CDR3, as DNA: TGTGCCAGCCGGGGCCGGGGGAGTTCCGTGGCTGGAAACACCATATATTTT. Protein product: CASRGRGSSVAGNTIYF.

Only a few counts were recorded for this clonotype. One end of the junction is discordant with germline, which a read error may explain. Here the CDR3 reads CASTLRANSPLHF. Written as DNA, the CDR3 is TGTGCCAGCACTTTAAGAGCTAATTCACCCCTCCACTTT. The V gene is TRBV12-3 or TRBV12-4, the J gene TRBJ1-6, with D unclear. The CDR3 covers 13 residues.

This chain connects TRBV4-2 to TRBJ2-3; tentatively, D is TRBD2 (7 bases). The CDR3 has 16 residues. The germline gives CDR1 LGHNA, CDR2 YNFKEQ. Trimming stripped 1 base from V and 2 bases from J, with 13 bases between. The CDR3 DNA reads TGTGCCAGCAGCCAAGTCCGCGCGGGGGCCACAGATACGCAGTATTTT. It is translated as CASSQVRAGATDTQYF.

In its sample, this clonotype was seen many times. This chain joins TRBV20-1 and TRBJ1-4, with a weak D call TRBD1 (6 bases). The length of the CDR3 is 15 residues. V was shortened by 0 bases and J by 5 bases, with 13 bases between the two germline ends. The germline gives CDR1 DFQATT, CDR2 SNEGSKA (reference sequence). The CDR3 is CSARETTGENEKLFF. The CDR3 DNA sequence: TGCAGTGCTAGAGAGACGACAGGAGAGAATGAAAAACTGTTTTTT.

This clonotype was detected a few times. This sequence joins TRBV6-6 and TRBJ2-2, with D perhaps matching TRBD2 (6 bases). V was cut by 6 bases and J by 3 bases, with 17 bases left in between. This CDR3 region has 16 residues. Per the germline V gene, CDR1 is MNHNY and CDR2 is SVGAGI (reference sequence). CDR3 DNA: TGTGCCAGCAGACATTACGCTGCGGGATACACCGGGGAGCTGTTTTTT. It specifies CASRHYAAGYTGELFF.

The CDR3 nucleotides are TGTGCCATTAGCGAATCAGGGGGCGGTAACGGGGAGCTGTTTTTT. Its translation is CAISESGGGNGELFF. The chain uses TRBV10-3 and TRBJ2-2; 8 nucleotides match TRBD1. The CDR3 is made up of 15 amino acids. CDR1 is ENHRY, CDR2 SYGVKD, per germline. With V trimmed by 9 bases and J by 7 bases, 13 bases remained unmatched.

The chain links TRBV5-5 to TRBJ1-2; 8 bases map to TRBD1. Germline assignment: CDR1 SGHKS and CDR2 YYEKEE (reference sequence). Germline trimming cut 4 bases from V and 1 base from J; bases unmatched to any gene: 3. CDR3 length: 14 amino acids. The CDR3 region has the DNA TGTGCCAGCAGCCCGACAGGGGATAACTATGGCTACACCTTC. Protein product: CASSPTGDNYGYTF.

This clonotype was seen ten or more times. The chain has TRBV24-1 and TRBJ2-1, with 9 bases that match TRBD1. J was trimmed by 8 bases and V by 4 bases; bases with no gene match: 14. The CDR3 has 17 residues. CDR1 KGHDR and CDR2 SFDVKD come from the germline V gene. CDR3 region: CATSDRQPGQGLDEQFF. As DNA, the CDR3 is TGTGCCACCAGTGACCGCCAACCGGGACAGGGTTTAGATGAGCAGTTCTTC.

In DNA form, the CDR3 reads TGTGCCAGCAGGAACGGGGGAAGTGGCGGAAACACCATATATTTT. This encodes CASRNGGSGGNTIYF. The chain is built from TRBV2 and TRBJ1-3, with D perhaps TRBD1 (5 bases). The CDR3 runs to 15 residues. Looked up from germline, CDR1 is SNHLY and CDR2 is FYNNEI. The ends were cut back, 6 bases at V and 4 bases at J, with 16 bases in the middle.

Ten or more counts support this clonotype. The chain joins TRBV20-1 to TRBJ2-5, with 7 bases aligning to TRBD2. This CDR3 has 15 amino acids. Germline-derived CDR1 and CDR2 are DFQATT and SNEGSKA (reference sequence). The ends lost 5 bases at V and 0 bases at J; junction bases unmatched: 9. The CDR3 DNA is TGCAGTGCTTCCCGCCATGGGGGGGACCAAGAGACCCAGTACTTC. This codes for CSASRHGGDQETQYF.

The rearrangement links TRBV6-5 to TRBJ2-2; 12 nucleotides agree with TRBD2. The germline V gene has CDR1 MNHEY and CDR2 SVGAGI. V dropped 6 bases and J dropped 7; count of bases not matched to a gene: 9. This CDR3 region has 16 residues. The DNA of the CDR3 is TGTGCCAGCAGACGGACTAGCGGGGTGGATCACGGGGAGCTGTTTTTT. Protein product: CASRRTSGVDHGELFF.

The rearrangement uses TRBV5-1 and TRBJ2-1; D may match TRBD1 or TRBD2 (6 bases each). The germline V gene has CDR1 SGHRS and CDR2 YFSETQ. This CDR3 contains 15 residues. Trimming pared 1 base from V and 7 bases from J, leaving 15 bases between. The DNA for the CDR3 is TGCGCCAGCAGCTTGTACGGGGGCCTTAATAATGAGCAGTTCTTC. It yields the protein CASSLYGGLNNEQFF.

This clonotype was counted at least ten times. J is TRBJ1-2 and V is TRBV24-1; D gene unclear. V was clipped by 7 bases and J by 4 bases, with 12 bases between them. The CDR3 covers 13 residues. CDR1 and CDR2 (germline): KGHDR, SFDVKD. This chain's CDR3 is CATSLTEGYGYTF. As DNA, the CDR3 is TGTGCCACCAGCCTGACGGAAGGCTATGGCTACACCTTC.

The CDR3 is CSARVGDREGYTF. As DNA, the CDR3 is TGCAGTGCTAGAGTGGGAGACAGGGAAGGCTACACCTTC. This chain joins TRBV20-1 and TRBJ1-2; 7 bases are a match to TRBD1. This CDR3 is built from 13 residues. The germline V gene has CDR1 DFQATT and CDR2 SNEGSKA (reference sequence). V shed 1 base, J shed 8 bases, and the junction held 7 bases outside the gene matches.

The chain uses TRBV2 and TRBJ1-2; no firm D call. The germline gives CDR1 SNHLY, CDR2 FYNNEI. The CDR3 runs to 14 residues. V was shortened by 4 bases and J by 4 bases, with 13 bases between the two germline ends. For the CDR3, the DNA is TGTGCCAGCAGTGCGACGGATTATCTCTATGGCTACACCTTC. Translating it yields CASSATDYLYGYTF.

This clonotype turned up a few times. The CDR3 sequence: CASSVDGVDEQFF. The CDR3 DNA sequence: TGTGCCAGCAGCGTAGATGGGGTGGATGAGCAGTTCTTC. The J gene is TRBJ2-1, the V gene TRBV9; D uncertain. Germline-derived CDR1 and CDR2 are SGDLS and YYNGEE. CDR3 length: 13 residues. Trimming took off 0 bases at V and 8 bases at J, with 9 bases between the two ends.

This clonotype was seen more than once but under ten times. The J gene is TRBJ2-3, the V gene TRBV27; 7 nucleotides align to TRBD2. The CDR3 runs 15 residues. Germline V CDR1 and CDR2: MNHEY, SMNVEV (reference sequence). V trimming: 7 bases; J trimming: 4 bases; junction bases outside the gene matches: 11. CDR3 DNA sequence: TGTGCCAGCACACAAGCGCTCGGACTAGCAGATACGCAGTATTTT. This sequence encodes CASTQALGLADTQYF.

This clonotype was observed at least ten times. The rearrangement links TRBV10-2 to TRBJ1-4; weak D call: TRBD1 (5 bases). Germline CDR1 WSHSY, CDR2 SAAADI. V was cut by 6 bases and J by 0 bases, with 8 bases left in between. The length of the CDR3 is 14 residues. The CDR3 DNA follows: TGCGCCAGCAGGGGAGGGGCAACTAATGAAAAACTGTTTTTT. This gives the protein CASRGGATNEKLFF.